What follows are 8 T cell receptor beta chains derived from one specimen sequenced in a study of T cells expressing NK-cell markers. TCRdb reprocessed the 5' RACE reads and reports one entry per CDR3 protein, with no DNA. This sample's table reports a few hundred thousand distinct CDR3 sequences. Material: blood T cells: a sorted CD56 or NKG2C T cell subset, CD4+ or CD8+ T cells, or bulk PBMC T cells (not recorded which). The receptors here all came from a woman in her fifties or sixties in good health.

V gene TRBV11-2 combines with J gene TRBJ2-3; TCRdb calls TRBD1, which cannot be checked without DNA. The CDR3 consists of 13 residues. Germline CDR1 is SGHAT and CDR2 is FQNNGV. CDR3 protein: CASSSDRGNTQYF. Looking up the rest from reference TRBV11-2 and TRBJ2-3 gives the full variable domain: EAGVAQSPRYKIIEKRQSVAFWCNPISGHATLYWYQQILGQGPKLLIQFQNNGVVDDSQLPKDRFSAERLKGVDSTLKIQPAKLEDSAVYLCASSSDRGNTQYFGPGTRLTVL.

This sequence joins TRBV10-3 and TRBJ2-7; checking the TCRdb D call of TRBD1 is not possible without DNA. Germline CDR1 is ENHRY and CDR2 is SYGVKD. CDR3 length: 15 amino acids. The CDR3 reads CAISDVGAPKNEQYF.

The chain combines TRBV20-1 with TRBJ1-5; the D call of TRBD1 rests on TCRdb alone, since no DNA is present to check it. The length of the CDR3 is 16 residues. Looked up from germline, CDR1 is DFQATT and CDR2 is SNEGSKA (reference sequence). The CDR3 loop reads CSARVGGGNSNQPQHF.

The genes are TRBV4-2 and TRBJ2-5; TCRdb designates TRBD2, a call that cannot be tested without DNA. Germline CDR1 reads LGHNA; CDR2 reads YNFKEQ. The length of the CDR3 is 15 residues. The chain's CDR3 is CASSDRLAGEETQYF.

This chain links TRBV20-1 with TRBJ1-5. Germline CDR1 is DFQATT and CDR2 is SNEGSKA (reference sequence). CDR3 size: 14 residues. This CDR3 reads CSASPSFSNQPQHF.

The chain recombines TRBV7-9 with TRBJ1-1; TCRdb's D call of TRBD1 is untestable without DNA. Germline CDR1 and CDR2: SEHNR and FQNEAQ (reference sequence). The CDR3 has 14 amino acids. The CDR3 protein is CASSSYRGRTEAFF.

The V call is TRBV4-1, the J call TRBJ2-5; checking the TCRdb D call of TRBD2 is not possible without DNA. The CDR3 spans 14 residues. Germline V gene lookup returns CDR1 MGHRA and CDR2 YSYEKL. CDR3 protein: CASSQASGSVTQYF.

The chain uses TRBV5-5 and TRBJ2-1; TCRdb gives TRBD1 as the D gene, but with no DNA this cannot be confirmed. This CDR3 has 16 residues. Per the germline V gene, CDR1 is SGHKS and CDR2 is YYEKEE (reference sequence). CDR3: CASSLGGQGVVNEQFF.